The clone carrying this TCR beta chain was counted between two and nine times. TCRdb itself ran the reads through MiXCR, one entry per CDR3 protein. The sample has approximately 630,000 distinct CDR3 sequences, approximately 24% seen once. This CDR3 is built from 13 residues. V gave up 1 base and J gave up 8 bases, with 11 bases separating them. CDR1 LNHDA and CDR2 SQIVND come from the germline V gene (reference sequence). The data are from a study of T cell repertoires in cytomegalovirus infection. This sequence originates from a human donor in good health (CMV status not recorded). Some clones in this sample may be carry-over from other donors' samples. V usage is TRBV19 and J usage is TRBJ1-2, with D hard to call. Sequenced sample: CD8+ T cells from PBMCs. CDR3 amino acids: CASSIADGGGYTF. CDR3 nucleotides: TGTGCCAGTAGTATAGCGGACGGAGGCGGCTACACCTTC.